This TCR beta chain derives from a study of cytomegalovirus exposure and HLA in healthy donors. On this clone itself: Its antigen is not identified.

The study ran its PCR with 60 Vbeta and 13 Jbeta primers. Libraries were prepared by immunoSEQ multiplex PCR; TCRdb keeps only in-frame clonotypes and omits some of them. Of about 200,000 clones in the sample, roughly four fifths were seen once. Germline CDR1 SGHDT, CDR2 YYEEEE. J was trimmed by 1 base and V by 4 bases; bases with no gene match: 4. CDR3 size: 14 residues. Whole-study results and caveats: The study labeled 170 or so TCR beta chains cytomegalovirus-associated.

The TCR was taken from a woman between 45 and 65 years old in good health and CMV-seropositive. Material for sequencing was PBMCs. The rearrangement links TRBV5-6 to TRBJ1-2, with 7 positions matching TRBD1. Written as DNA, the CDR3 is TGTGCCAGCAGCCCCGGGGACAGTAACTATGGCTACACCTTC. This codes for CASSPGDSNYGYTF.